This T cell receptor beta chain was found in a study of PD-1 blockade in classical Hodgkin lymphoma. Study at large: Nivolumab dosed at 3 mg/kg went to patients intravenously every 2 weeks. Broader study findings: Exclusion removed patients who began nivolumab under 1 year after ASCT. Patients who responded completely had about the same baseline diversity as newly diagnosed patients. Whereas CD4+ TCR diversity had risen significantly by C4D1, CD8+ TCR diversity had not.

TCRdb's copy holds only in-frame clones and misses some; the assay was immunoSEQ multiplex PCR. The sample records approximately 60,000 clones, approximately 90% being singletons. This CDR3 has 14 residues. CDR1 and CDR2 (germline): SGHNT, YYREEE (reference sequence). V shed 4 bases, J shed 5 bases, and the junction held 7 bases outside the gene matches. With no exception, relapse followed autologous stem cell transplantation in all patients, and brentuximab vedotin exposure varied. The table lists this clone with a few counts. Its antigen is still unknown. This sequence was found in a human donor with classical Hodgkin lymphoma. The sample in question was peripheral blood mononuclear cells (PBMCs), obtained at baseline. The rearrangement uses TRBV5-4 and TRBJ2-5, with 8 bases fitting TRBD1. CDR3 nucleotide sequence: TGTGCCAGCAGCCCAGGGGGCGCGTTGGAGACCCAGTACTTC. The encoded protein is CASSPGGALETQYF.